These 30 T cell receptor beta chains came from one sample sequenced in a study of T cell clones after liver transplantation. Assay used: immunoSEQ multiplex PCR; TCRdb lists only in-frame clones, some missing. The profile shows tens of thousands of clones, roughly 84% of them singletons. Source: CD4+ T cells from blood, taken roughly 50 months after liver transplant. Source of these receptors: a human patient who received a liver transplant. Among the T cells, some may be from the graft donor.

This clone was counted once. CDR3 protein: CASTHPRGSYNEQFF. The CDR3 nucleotides read TGTGCCAGCACCCACCCCAGGGGGTCCTACAATGAGCAGTTCTTC. The gene calls are TRBV6-1 and TRBJ2-1; TRBD1 matches 7 bases. The CDR3 covers 15 residues. The ends lost 7 bases at V and 1 base at J; junction bases unmatched: 7. In germline, CDR1 is MNHNS, CDR2 SASEGT.

The V gene is TRBV21-1, the J gene TRBJ1-5; the table's D call TRBD1 went unverified against the DNA. TRBV21-1 is assigned pseudogene status. The CDR3 sequence is 16 residues long. CDR3 in amino acids: CASSIDGGQGNQPQHF. The CDR3 nucleotides are TGTGCCAGCAGTATCGATGGGGGACAAGGCAATCAGCCCCAGCATTTT.

V gene TRBV4-2 combines with J gene TRBJ1-3; tentatively, D is TRBD1 (5 bases). The CDR3 is 15 residues long. Germline V gene data show CDR1 as LGHNA and CDR2 as YNFKEQ. Trimming took off 4 bases at V and 6 bases at J, with 16 bases between the two ends. CDR3 loop: CASSRGLRGENTIYF. The CDR3 DNA sequence: TGTGCCAGCAGCCGGGGACTAAGGGGCGAAAACACCATATATTTT.

This chain connects TRBV6-5 to TRBJ2-7, with D possibly being TRBD1 or TRBD2 (6 bases each). V gave up 8 bases and J gave up 5 bases, with 10 bases separating them. Looked up from germline, CDR1 is MNHEY and CDR2 is SVGAGI. This CDR3 comprises 11 residues. The CDR3 here is CASLRGDEQYF. DNA of the CDR3: TGTGCCAGCCTTAGGGGGGACGAGCAGTACTTC.

CDR3 sequence: CASSWLSAKNIQYF. For the CDR3, the DNA is TGTGCCAGCAGCTGGCTCTCAGCCAAAAACATTCAGTACTTC. This rearrangement joins TRBV11-2 to TRBJ2-4; D not certain. Trimming removed 4 bases at V and 0 bases at J, with 7 bases between. This CDR3 region has 14 residues. The germline gives CDR1 SGHAT, CDR2 FQNNGV.

The table lists this clone with a few counts. This chain connects TRBV5-1 to TRBJ1-3; D is undetermined. Trimming shortened V by 4 bases and J by 1 base, and 6 bases separated the two germline ends. The CDR3 extends over 13 amino acids. Germline loops: CDR1 SGHRS, CDR2 YFSETQ. The CDR3 spells CASSEGSGNTIYF. CDR3 sequence (DNA): TGCGCCAGCAGCGAGGGTTCTGGAAACACCATATATTTT. Full variable domain (remainder filled in from reference TRBV5-1 and TRBJ1-3): KAGVTQTPRYLIKTRGQQVTLSCSPISGHRSVSWYQQTPGQGLQFLFEYFSETQRNKGNFPGRFSGRQFSNSRSEMNVSTLELGDSALYLCASSEGSGNTIYFGEGSWLTVV.

The rearrangement joins TRBV9 to TRBJ1-3; perhaps TRBD1 as D (5 bases). Germline loops: CDR1 SGDLS, CDR2 YYNGEE. This CDR3 region has 17 residues. Trimming pared 4 bases from V and 2 bases from J, leaving 19 bases between. The CDR3 DNA is TGTGCCAGCAGCCCCCTGTCGGGGGGTGCTACTGGAAACACCATATATTTT. Encoded protein: CASSPLSGGATGNTIYF. Filled out from reference TRBV9 and TRBJ1-3, the complete variable domain reads DSGVTQTPKHLITATGQRVTLRCSPRSGDLSVYWYQQSLDQGLQFLIQYYNGEERAKGNILERFSAQQFPDLHSELNLSSLELGDSALYFCASSPLSGGATGNTIYFGEGSWLTVV.

This clone came up once. V is TRBV7-2 and J is TRBJ1-2; perhaps TRBD1 as D (6 bases). The V gene's germline CDR1 is SGHTA and CDR2 FQGNSA. There are 14 residues in the CDR3. Trimming took 5 bases from V and 4 from J, leaving 14 bases between them. The CDR3 bases are TGTGCCAGCAGCCGGGGGGGCGGTCCCTATGGCTACACCTTC. It translates to CASSRGGGPYGYTF.

This chain joins TRBV18 and TRBJ1-4; D is uncertain. V lost 3 bases to trimming and J lost 0 bases, with 17 bases between them. The germline V gene encodes CDR1 KGHSH and CDR2 LQKENI. The CDR3 contains 18 residues. The DNA for the CDR3 is TGTGCCAGCTCACCGCCCGGAGGCCAGCCCGCAACTAATGAAAAACTGTTTTTT. Protein sequence: CASSPPGGQPATNEKLFF.

This rearrangement joins TRBV2 to TRBJ2-3; 8 bases line up with TRBD2. This CDR3 has 16 residues. The junction had 14 bases not matched to a gene; V was cut back by 6 bases and J by 6 bases. Germline V gives CDR1 SNHLY, CDR2 FYNNEI. CDR3 DNA: TGTGCCAGCAGGGCGGGGGGCGCCCGGGGTCGGGATACGCAGTATTTT. Its protein product is CASRAGGARGRDTQYF.

This clone has ten or more counts. CDR3 sequence (DNA): TGCGCCAGCAGCTTGGCCCAGACCGGGCTCTCTGGAAACACCATATATTTT. It is translated as CASSLAQTGLSGNTIYF. The rearrangement links TRBV5-1 to TRBJ1-3; D not resolved. V was shortened by 0 bases and J by 0 bases, with 13 bases between the two germline ends. Germline V lookup: CDR1 SGHRS, CDR2 YFSETQ. This CDR3 is 17 amino acids long.

The genes are TRBV7-2 and TRBJ2-2; TRBD1 is a possible D gene (5 bases). CDR3 length: 14 residues. CDR1 and CDR2 from the germline V gene are SGHTA and FQGNSA. Between the trimmed V and J ends, which lost 5 bases and 5 bases, there was a span of 12 bases. The CDR3 DNA follows: TGTGCCAGCAGCCCTCCGGCAGGGACCGGGGAGCTGTTTTTT. Amino acid sequence: CASSPPAGTGELFF.

The gene calls are TRBV19 and TRBJ2-5, with 8 nucleotides matching TRBD1. With 8 bases clipped from V and 5 bases from J, the junction kept 4 bases outside the gene matches. There are 12 residues in the CDR3. Germline CDR1 reads LNHDA; CDR2 reads SQIVND (reference sequence). CDR3 sequence: CASRQGRETQYF. DNA of the CDR3: TGTGCCAGTCGACAGGGGCGGGAGACCCAGTACTTC.

This chain links TRBV6-6 with TRBJ1-2, with D unclear. V was clipped by 7 bases and J by 0 bases, with 12 bases between them. The germline V gene encodes CDR1 MNHNY and CDR2 SVGAGI (reference sequence). The CDR3 is 14 amino acids. The CDR3 DNA reads TGTGCCAGCACCCCCGGCGCAGCTAACTATGGCTACACCTTC. Protein sequence: CASTPGAANYGYTF.

The chain links TRBV7-2 to TRBJ1-6; the D gene is possibly TRBD1 (5 bases). This CDR3 contains 16 residues. CDR1 and CDR2 (germline): SGHTA, FQGNSA. V shed 8 bases and J shed 3 bases, with 17 bases lying between them. The CDR3 sequence is CASSTDPGNYNSPLHF. CDR3 DNA: TGTGCCAGCTCTACCGATCCAGGGAACTATAATTCACCCCTCCACTTT.

J is TRBJ2-2 and V is TRBV6-5; D is undetermined. Deletions cut 7 bases from V and 5 bases from J, with 17 bases between. Germline values: CDR1 MNHEY, CDR2 SVGAGI. The CDR3 has 15 amino acids. The chain's CDR3 is CASNQLSIGTGELFF. The CDR3 region has the DNA TGTGCCAGCAATCAACTCTCGATAGGGACCGGGGAGCTGTTTTTT.

This clone was picked up a small number of times. J is TRBJ1-2 and V is TRBV19; 7 bases line up with TRBD1. Per germline, CDR1 LNHDA and CDR2 SQIVND (reference sequence). The CDR3 loop spans 14 amino acids. Trimming cost V 9 bases and J 4 bases; bases outside gene matches: 11. The CDR3 coding sequence is TGTGCCAGCGGGACAGTCGTCGCAATCTATGGCTACACCTTC. This gives the protein CASGTVVAIYGYTF.

This chain uses TRBV23-1 with TRBJ1-4; D unclear. TRBV23-1 is an ORF; its function is uncertain. CDR3 size: 14 residues. V was cut by 4 bases and J by 0 bases, with 6 bases left in between. CDR3 in amino acids: CASSPGTTNEKLFF. The CDR3 DNA reads as TGCGCCAGCAGTCCGGGAACAACTAATGAAAAACTGTTTTTT.

The V gene is TRBV5-1, the J gene TRBJ2-7; a possible D gene is TRBD2 (6 bases). CDR3 size: 15 residues. Trimming pared 0 bases from V and 7 bases from J, leaving 17 bases between. Germline values: CDR1 SGHRS, CDR2 YFSETQ. The CDR3 protein is CASSLADLWAGEQYF. CDR3 nucleotide sequence: TGCGCCAGCAGCTTGGCCGACCTCTGGGCGGGAGAGCAGTACTTC.

This chain links TRBV30 with TRBJ2-7, with no clear D. Trimming removed 0 bases at V and 0 bases at J, with 9 bases between. This CDR3 is built from 14 residues. The germline CDR1 and CDR2 sequences are GTSNPN and SVGIG (reference sequence). The CDR3 DNA is TGTGCCTGGAGTGTAAGTACAGACTCCTACGAGCAGTACTTC. It codes for CAWSVSTDSYEQYF.

The rearrangement joins TRBV5-1 to TRBJ2-2; 9 bases fit TRBD1. V gave up 4 bases and J gave up 6 bases; unmatched junction bases: 4. CDR1 and CDR2 from the germline V gene are SGHRS and YFSETQ. CDR3 length equals 14 residues. The CDR3 DNA follows: TGCGCCAGCAGCCGGGGACAGGGATCCGGGGAGCTGTTTTTT. Residues: CASSRGQGSGELFF. Full variable domain (remainder filled in from reference TRBV5-1 and TRBJ2-2): KAGVTQTPRYLIKTRGQQVTLSCSPISGHRSVSWYQQTPGQGLQFLFEYFSETQRNKGNFPGRFSGRQFSNSRSEMNVSTLELGDSALYLCASSRGQGSGELFFGEGSRLTVL.

With regard to this clone: Sequence at one end of the junction differs from germline and may be a read error. The chain is built from TRBV7-9 and TRBJ2-7, with unresolved D. The CDR3 has 14 amino acids. CDR1 and CDR2 (germline): SEHNR, FQNEAQ (reference sequence). CDR3 nucleotides: TGTGCCAGCAGCGTAGCAGCTGGGGTCTACGAGCAGTACTTC. This encodes CASSVAAGVYEQYF. Full variable domain (missing parts from reference TRBV7-9 and TRBJ2-7): DTGVSQNPRHKITKRGQNVTFRCDPISEHNRLYWYRQTLGQGPEFLTYFQNEAQLEKSRLLSDRFSAERPKGSFSTLEIQRTEQGDSAMYLCASSVAAGVYEQYFGPGTRLTVT.

The J gene is TRBJ1-5, the V gene TRBV6-5; 9 bases are shared with TRBD1. The CDR3 extends over 14 amino acids. The V gene's germline CDR1 is MNHEY and CDR2 SVGAGI. V was clipped by 6 bases and J by 4 bases; unmatched bases: 4. The CDR3 DNA is TGTGCCAGCAGAGAGACAGGGGGAAATCAGCCCCAGCATTTT. Amino acid sequence: CASRETGGNQPQHF.

This clone has a handful of counts. The chain joins TRBV19 to TRBJ2-5; D is tentatively TRBD1 or TRBD2 (5 bases each). V was clipped by 2 bases and J by 4 bases, with 17 bases between them. The CDR3 sequence is 16 residues long. Per germline, CDR1 LNHDA and CDR2 SQIVND (reference sequence). CDR3 region: CASSISMREGRETQYF. The CDR3 DNA reads TGTGCCAGTAGTATAAGCATGCGAGAGGGACGAGAGACCCAGTACTTC. The full variable domain, with the rest looked up from reference TRBV19 and TRBJ2-5, is DGGITQSPKYLFRKEGQNVTLSCEQNLNHDAMYWYRQDPGQGLRLIYYSQIVNDFQKGDIAEGYSVSREKKESFPLTVTSAQKNPTAFYLCASSISMREGRETQYFGPGTRLLVL.

The chain carries TRBV7-2 and TRBJ1-2, with D possibly TRBD1 on 5 matching bases. Germline V gene lookup returns CDR1 SGHTA and CDR2 FQGNSA. This CDR3 is 13 amino acids long. With 1 base removed from V and 5 bases from J, the gap between germline ends came to 8 bases. The CDR3 nucleotides are TGTGCCAGCAGCTTAGAGGGGAAGTATGGCTACACCTTC. As protein: CASSLEGKYGYTF.

The V and J genes are TRBV7-2 and TRBJ2-3, with 8 bases fitting TRBD1. Trimming took 5 bases from V and 1 from J; bases not matched to a gene: 11. This CDR3 spans 17 amino acids. CDR1 is SGHTA and CDR2 is FQGNSA in the germline V gene. CDR3: CASSVRQGSLRTDTQYF. The CDR3 nucleotides are TGTGCCAGCAGCGTACGACAGGGGTCTCTCCGCACAGATACGCAGTATTTT.

The chain is built from TRBV10-2 and TRBJ1-5; possible D gene TRBD1, 5 bases. The germline V gene encodes CDR1 WSHSY and CDR2 SAAADI. The CDR3 covers 15 residues. V was pared by 8 bases and J by 0 bases, with 14 bases between. CDR3 sequence: CASGGSTISNQPQHF. For the CDR3, the DNA is TGCGCCAGCGGGGGGAGTACTATTAGCAATCAGCCCCAGCATTTT.

The chain employs TRBV6-6 and TRBJ1-4; TRBD1 aligns across 7 bases. Germline CDR1 is MNHNY and CDR2 is SVGAGI (reference sequence). The V and J ends lost 5 bases and 5 bases, in that order; junction bases with no gene match: 8. CDR3 length: 15 residues. The CDR3 spells CASSKSRDRNEKLFF. Written as DNA, the CDR3 is TGTGCCAGCAGTAAAAGCCGGGACAGAAATGAAAAACTGTTTTTT.

This clone has a single count. This chain uses TRBV7-2 with TRBJ2-5; 11 bases are a match to TRBD2. This CDR3 has 17 amino acids. V lost 2 bases, J lost 5 bases, and 10 bases stayed unmatched. Germline V gene lookup returns CDR1 SGHTA and CDR2 FQGNSA. CDR3 coding DNA: TGTGCCAGCAGCTTACGCTTTAGCGGGGGGGCGGGGGAGACCCAGTACTTC. Translation: CASSLRFSGGAGETQYF. Using reference TRBV7-2 and TRBJ2-5 for the parts outside the CDR3, the full variable domain is GAGVSQSPSNKVTEKGKDVELRCDPISGHTALYWYRQSLGQGLEFLIYFQGNSAPDKSGLPSDRFSAERTGGSVSTLTIQRTQQEDSAVYLCASSLRFSGGAGETQYFGPGTRLLVL.

This clone occurred once. The CDR3 sequence: CASSVDLAGEGYSYEQYF. In DNA, the CDR3 is TGTGCCAGCAGCGTAGATCTAGCGGGAGAGGGATACTCCTACGAGCAGTACTTC. V gene TRBV9 combines with J gene TRBJ2-7; 10 nucleotides agree with TRBD2. CDR3 size: 18 residues. CDR1 and CDR2 (germline): SGDLS, YYNGEE. Trimming at V came to 0 bases and at J to 0 bases, leaving 9 bases not matched to a gene.